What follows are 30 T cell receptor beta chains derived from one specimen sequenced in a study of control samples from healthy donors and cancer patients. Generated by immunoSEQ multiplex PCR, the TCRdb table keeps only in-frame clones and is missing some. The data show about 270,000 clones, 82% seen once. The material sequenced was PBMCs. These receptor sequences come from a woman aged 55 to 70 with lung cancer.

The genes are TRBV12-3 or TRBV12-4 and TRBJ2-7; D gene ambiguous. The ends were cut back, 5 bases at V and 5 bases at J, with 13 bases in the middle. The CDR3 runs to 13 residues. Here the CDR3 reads CASSLWPSHEQYF. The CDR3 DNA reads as TGTGCCAGCAGTCTCTGGCCAAGCCACGAGCAGTACTTC.

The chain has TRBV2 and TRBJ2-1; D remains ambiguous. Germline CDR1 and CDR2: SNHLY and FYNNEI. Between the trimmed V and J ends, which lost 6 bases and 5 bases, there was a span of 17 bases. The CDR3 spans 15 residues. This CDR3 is CASSPRSRVNNEQFF. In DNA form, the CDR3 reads TGTGCCAGCAGCCCCCGGTCTAGGGTCAACAATGAGCAGTTCTTC.

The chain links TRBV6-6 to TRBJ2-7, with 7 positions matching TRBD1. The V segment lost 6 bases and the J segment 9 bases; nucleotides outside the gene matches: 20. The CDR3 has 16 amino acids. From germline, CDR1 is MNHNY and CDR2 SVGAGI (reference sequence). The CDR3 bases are TGTGCCAGCAGACATCCTCAGTCGGGGACAGTCTCCGGGCAGTACTTC. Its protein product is CASRHPQSGTVSGQYF.

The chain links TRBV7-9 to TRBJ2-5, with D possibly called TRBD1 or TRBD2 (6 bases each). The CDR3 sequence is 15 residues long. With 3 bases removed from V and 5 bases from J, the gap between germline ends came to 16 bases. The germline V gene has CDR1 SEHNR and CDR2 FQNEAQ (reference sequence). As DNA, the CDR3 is TGTGCCAGCAGCTTCCCTCCGGAGGGGGGCGAGACCCAGTACTTC. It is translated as CASSFPPEGGETQYF.

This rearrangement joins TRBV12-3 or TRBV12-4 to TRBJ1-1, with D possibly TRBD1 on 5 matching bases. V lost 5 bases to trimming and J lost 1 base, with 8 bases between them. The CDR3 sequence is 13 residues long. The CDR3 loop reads CASSGRGNTEAFF. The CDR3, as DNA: TGTGCCAGCAGTGGGAGGGGGAACACTGAAGCTTTCTTT.

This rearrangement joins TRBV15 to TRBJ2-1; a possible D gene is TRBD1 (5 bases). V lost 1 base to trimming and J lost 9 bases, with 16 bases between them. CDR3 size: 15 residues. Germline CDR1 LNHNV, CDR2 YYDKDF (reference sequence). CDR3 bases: TGTGCCACCAGCAGAGTGCGCGCCCAGGGTGGTGAGCAGTTCTTC. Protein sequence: CATSRVRAQGGEQFF.

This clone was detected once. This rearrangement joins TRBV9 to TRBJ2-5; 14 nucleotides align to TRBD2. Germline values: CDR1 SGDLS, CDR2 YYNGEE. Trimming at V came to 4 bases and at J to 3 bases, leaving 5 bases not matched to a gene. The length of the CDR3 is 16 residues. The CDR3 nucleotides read TGTGCCAGCAGCATCCAGGGACTAGCGGGAGAAGAGACCCAGTACTTC. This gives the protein CASSIQGLAGEETQYF.

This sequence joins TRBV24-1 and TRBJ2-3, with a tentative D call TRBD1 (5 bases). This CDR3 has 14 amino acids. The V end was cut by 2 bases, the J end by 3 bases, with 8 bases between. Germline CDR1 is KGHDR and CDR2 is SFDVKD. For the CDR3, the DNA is TGTGCCACCAGTGATTGGGGCGTGACAGATACGCAGTATTTT. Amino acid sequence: CATSDWGVTDTQYF.

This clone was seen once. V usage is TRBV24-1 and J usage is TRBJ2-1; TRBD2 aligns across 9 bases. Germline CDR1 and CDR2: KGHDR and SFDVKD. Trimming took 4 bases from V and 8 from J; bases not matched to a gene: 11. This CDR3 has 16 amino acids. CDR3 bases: TGTGCCACCAGTGACCCCGTAGCGGGAGCTGGGCATGAGCAGTTCTTC. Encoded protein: CATSDPVAGAGHEQFF.

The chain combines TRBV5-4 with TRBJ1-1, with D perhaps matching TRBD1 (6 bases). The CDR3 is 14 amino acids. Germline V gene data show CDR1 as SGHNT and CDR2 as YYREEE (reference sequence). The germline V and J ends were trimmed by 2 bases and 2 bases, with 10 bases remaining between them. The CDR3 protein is CASSFPGANTEAFF. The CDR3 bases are TGTGCCAGCAGCTTTCCAGGGGCTAACACTGAAGCTTTCTTT. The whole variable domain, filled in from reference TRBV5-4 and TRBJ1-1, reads ETGVTQSPTHLIKTRGQQVTLRCSSQSGHNTVSWYQQALGQGPQFIFQYYREEENGRGNFPPRFSGLQFPNYSSELNVNALELDDSALYLCASSFPGANTEAFFGQGTRLTVV.

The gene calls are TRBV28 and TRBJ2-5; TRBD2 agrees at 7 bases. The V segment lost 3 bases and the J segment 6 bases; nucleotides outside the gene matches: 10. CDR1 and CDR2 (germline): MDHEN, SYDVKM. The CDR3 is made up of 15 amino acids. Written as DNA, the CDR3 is TGTGCCAGCAGTTTGAGTGGAGCGGGACGGCAGACCCAGTACTTC. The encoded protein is CASSLSGAGRQTQYF. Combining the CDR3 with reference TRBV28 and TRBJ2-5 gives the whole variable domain DVKVTQSSRYLVKRTGEKVFLECVQDMDHENMFWYRQDPGLGLRLIYFSYDVKMKEKGDIPEGYSVSREKKERFSLILESASTNQTSMYLCASSLSGAGRQTQYFGPGTRLLVL.

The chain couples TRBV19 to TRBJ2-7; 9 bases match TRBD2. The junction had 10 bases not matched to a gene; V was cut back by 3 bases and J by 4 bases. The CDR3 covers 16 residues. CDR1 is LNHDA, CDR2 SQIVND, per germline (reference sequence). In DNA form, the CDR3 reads TGTGCCAGTAGTATGCTAGCGGGAAGGTCCGTTTACGAGCAGTACTTC. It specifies CASSMLAGRSVYEQYF.

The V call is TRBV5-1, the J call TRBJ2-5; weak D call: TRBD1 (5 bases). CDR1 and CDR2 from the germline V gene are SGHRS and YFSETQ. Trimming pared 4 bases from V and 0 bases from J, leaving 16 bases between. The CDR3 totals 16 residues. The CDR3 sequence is CASSNGHYPYQETQYF. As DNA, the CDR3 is TGCGCCAGCAGCAATGGACATTACCCGTACCAAGAGACCCAGTACTTC.

The CDR3 is CSVEDPSGAPNEKLFF. The CDR3 DNA sequence: TGCAGCGTTGAAGATCCTTCGGGGGCTCCCAATGAAAAACTGTTTTTT. This chain uses TRBV29-1 with TRBJ1-4; D may be TRBD1 (6 bases). The CDR3 length is 16 residues. V lost 0 bases, J lost 5 bases, and 16 bases lay in between. From germline, CDR1 is SQVTM and CDR2 ANQGSEA. Full variable domain (remainder filled in from reference TRBV29-1 and TRBJ1-4): SAVISQKPSRDICQRGTSLTIQCQVDSQVTMMFWYRQQPGQSLTLIATANQGSEATYESGFVIDKFPISRPNLTFSTLTVSNMSPEDSSIYLCSVEDPSGAPNEKLFFGSGTQLSVL.

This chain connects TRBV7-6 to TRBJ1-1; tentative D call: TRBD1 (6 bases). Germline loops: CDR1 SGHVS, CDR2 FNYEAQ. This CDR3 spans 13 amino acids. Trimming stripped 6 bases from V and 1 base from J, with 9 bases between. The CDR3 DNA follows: TGTGCCAGCAGACGACAGGAGAACACTGAAGCTTTCTTT. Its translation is CASRRQENTEAFF.

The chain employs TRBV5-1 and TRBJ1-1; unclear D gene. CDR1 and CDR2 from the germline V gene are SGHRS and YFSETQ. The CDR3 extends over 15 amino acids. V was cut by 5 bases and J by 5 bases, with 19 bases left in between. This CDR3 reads CASRGSEGEETEAFF. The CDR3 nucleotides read TGCGCCAGCAGAGGGAGTGAGGGCGAAGAAACTGAAGCTTTCTTT. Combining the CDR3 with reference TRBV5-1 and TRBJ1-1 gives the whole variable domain KAGVTQTPRYLIKTRGQQVTLSCSPISGHRSVSWYQQTPGQGLQFLFEYFSETQRNKGNFPGRFSGRQFSNSRSEMNVSTLELGDSALYLCASRGSEGEETEAFFGQGTRLTVV.

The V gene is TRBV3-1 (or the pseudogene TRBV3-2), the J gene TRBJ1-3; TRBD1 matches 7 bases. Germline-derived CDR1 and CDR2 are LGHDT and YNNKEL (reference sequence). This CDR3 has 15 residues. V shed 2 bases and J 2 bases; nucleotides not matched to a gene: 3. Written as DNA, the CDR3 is TGTGCCAGCAGCCAACAGGGGGTTACTGGAAACACCATATATTTT. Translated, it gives CASSQQGVTGNTIYF.

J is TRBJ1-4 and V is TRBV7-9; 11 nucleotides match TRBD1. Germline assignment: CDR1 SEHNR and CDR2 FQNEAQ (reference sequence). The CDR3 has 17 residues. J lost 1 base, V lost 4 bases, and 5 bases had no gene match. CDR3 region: CASSSAGTGGTNEKLFF. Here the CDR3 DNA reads TGTGCCAGCAGCTCTGCTGGGACAGGGGGAACTAATGAAAAACTGTTTTTT.

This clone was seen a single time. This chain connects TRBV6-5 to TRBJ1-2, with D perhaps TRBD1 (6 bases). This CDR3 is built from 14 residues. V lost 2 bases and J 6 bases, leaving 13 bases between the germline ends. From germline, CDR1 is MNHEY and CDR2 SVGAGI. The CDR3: CASSYLGQQNGYTF. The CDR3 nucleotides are TGTGCCAGCAGTTACCTCGGACAGCAAAATGGCTACACCTTC.

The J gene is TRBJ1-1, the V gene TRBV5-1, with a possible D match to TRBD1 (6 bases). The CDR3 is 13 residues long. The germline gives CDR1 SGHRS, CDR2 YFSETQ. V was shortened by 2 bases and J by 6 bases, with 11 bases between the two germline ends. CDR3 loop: CASSFVQGSEAFF. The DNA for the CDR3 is TGCGCCAGCAGCTTTGTACAGGGATCTGAAGCTTTCTTT.

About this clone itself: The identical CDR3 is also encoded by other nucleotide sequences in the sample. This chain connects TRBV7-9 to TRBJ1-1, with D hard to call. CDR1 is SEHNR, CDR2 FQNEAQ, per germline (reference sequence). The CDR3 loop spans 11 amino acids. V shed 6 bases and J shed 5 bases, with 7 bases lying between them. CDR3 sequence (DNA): TGTGCCAGCAGTCTGGGGACTGAAGCTTTCTTT. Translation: CASSLGTEAFF.

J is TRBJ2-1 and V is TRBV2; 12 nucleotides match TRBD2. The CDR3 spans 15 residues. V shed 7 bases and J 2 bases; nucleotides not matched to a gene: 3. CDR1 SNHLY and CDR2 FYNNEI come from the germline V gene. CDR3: CASNLAGGTYNEQFF. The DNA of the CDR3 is TGTGCCAGCAACCTAGCGGGAGGGACCTACAATGAGCAGTTCTTC.

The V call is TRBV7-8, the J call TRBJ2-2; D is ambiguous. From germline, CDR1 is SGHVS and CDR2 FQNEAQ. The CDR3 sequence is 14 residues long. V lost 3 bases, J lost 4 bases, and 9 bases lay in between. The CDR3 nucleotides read TGTGCCAGCAGCTTTGTTGTTGTCACCGGGGAGCTGTTTTTT. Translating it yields CASSFVVVTGELFF.

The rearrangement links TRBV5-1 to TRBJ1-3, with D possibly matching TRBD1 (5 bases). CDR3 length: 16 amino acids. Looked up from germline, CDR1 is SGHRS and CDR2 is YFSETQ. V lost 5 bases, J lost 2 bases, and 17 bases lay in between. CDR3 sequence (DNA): TGCGCCAGCAGTGGCACCCCAGGGATCCCTGGAAACACCATATATTTT. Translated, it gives CASSGTPGIPGNTIYF.

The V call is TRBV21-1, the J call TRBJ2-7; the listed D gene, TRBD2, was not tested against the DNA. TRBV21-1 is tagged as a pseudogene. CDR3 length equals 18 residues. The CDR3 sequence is CASSKEPSGRFRAYEQYF. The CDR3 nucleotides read TGTGCCAGCAGCAAAGAGCCTAGCGGGAGGTTTAGGGCCTACGAGCAGTACTTC.

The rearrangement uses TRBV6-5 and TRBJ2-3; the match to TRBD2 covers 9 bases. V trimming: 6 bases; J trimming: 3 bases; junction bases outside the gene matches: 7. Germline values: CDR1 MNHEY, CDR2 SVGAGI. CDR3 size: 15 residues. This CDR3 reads CASRHLAGWTDTQYF. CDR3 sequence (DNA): TGTGCCAGCAGGCACCTAGCGGGATGGACAGATACGCAGTATTTT.

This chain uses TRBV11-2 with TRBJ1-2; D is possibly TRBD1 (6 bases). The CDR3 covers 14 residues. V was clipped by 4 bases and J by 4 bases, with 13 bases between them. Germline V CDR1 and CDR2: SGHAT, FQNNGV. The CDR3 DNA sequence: TGTGCCAGCAGCTACGGGGGCTGGGGCTATGGCTACACCTTC. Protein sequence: CASSYGGWGYGYTF.

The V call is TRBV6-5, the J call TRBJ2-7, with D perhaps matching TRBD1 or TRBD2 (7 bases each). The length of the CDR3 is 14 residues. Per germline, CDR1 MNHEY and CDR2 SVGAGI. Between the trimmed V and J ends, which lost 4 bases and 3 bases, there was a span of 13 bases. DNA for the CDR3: TGTGCCAGCAGTTCCGGGGGGACAGTCTACGAGCAGTACTTC. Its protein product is CASSSGGTVYEQYF.

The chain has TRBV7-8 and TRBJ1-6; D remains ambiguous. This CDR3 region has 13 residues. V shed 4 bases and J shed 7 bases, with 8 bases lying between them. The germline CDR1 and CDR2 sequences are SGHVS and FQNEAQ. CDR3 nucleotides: TGTGCCAGCAGCTCTTATAGGAATTCACCCCTCCACTTT. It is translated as CASSSYRNSPLHF. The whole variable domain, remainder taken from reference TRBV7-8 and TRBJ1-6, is GAGVSQSPRYKVAKRGQDVALRCDPISGHVSLFWYQQALGQGPEFLTYFQNEAQLDKSGLPSDRFFAERPEGSVSTLKIQRTQQEDSAVYLCASSSYRNSPLHFGNGTRLTVT.

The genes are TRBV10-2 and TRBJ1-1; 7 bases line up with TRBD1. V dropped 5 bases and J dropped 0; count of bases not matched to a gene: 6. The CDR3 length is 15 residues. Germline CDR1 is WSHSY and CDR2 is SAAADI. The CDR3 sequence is CASSSGQTMNTEAFF. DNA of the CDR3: TGCGCCAGCAGTTCGGGACAGACGATGAACACTGAAGCTTTCTTT.